This T cell receptor beta chain was sequenced for a study of blood T cells in healthy people across ages. General study results and limits: When one million T cells were used, diversity estimates were thought to be underestimates. The recorded TCR beta diversity per million T cells decreased in a roughly linear manner with age. PBMC samples, being unsorted, prevented any conclusive comparison of naive and antigen-experienced cells.

As for this clonotype: Its antigen is unknown.

The second PCR ran about 6 to 11 cycles with a sample-barcoded 5' primer and J-beta primers. Each of the cDNA molecules was tagged by a template-switch adaptor with 12 random nucleotides. TCRdb processed the 5' RACE reads anew with MiXCR; each CDR3 protein has one entry. The data show 1.5 million to 2 million distinct CDR3 sequences, about 50% seen once. Per the germline V gene, CDR1 is SGHDT and CDR2 is YYEEEE. V lost 0 bases to trimming and J lost 1 base, with 11 bases between them. The CDR3 length is 16 residues. Material for sequencing was blood. V usage is TRBV5-6 and J usage is TRBJ1-5; weak D call: TRBD1 (5 bases). The TCR sequence derives from a woman in her thirties or forties in good health. The CDR3 nucleotides are TGTGCCAGCAGCTTGGCCAGGCGGGACAGCAATCAGCCCCAGCATTTT. Translation: CASSLARRDSNQPQHF.